A selection of T cell receptor beta chains follows, all from one sample in a study of blood T cells in healthy people across ages. In TCRdb, the 5' RACE reads were re-called with MiXCR into one record per CDR3 protein. Here the sample spans 1,500,000 or so distinct CDR3 sequences, roughly 64% being singletons. The sequencing sample was made of blood. The receptors shown here come from a man aged 18 to 30 in good health. Both conserved end residues are part of each CDR3. Fields, in order: J gene, clone size, V gene, D gene, CDR3 protein, CDR3 DNA. A D gene is named only where the DNA matches it firmly. Rows may omit the clone size; those that give it use once, few, many or a size class.

TRBJ1-1,.,TRBV7-6,.,CASSLREMVNTEAFF,TGTGCCAGCAGCTTACGGGAAATGGTGAACACTGAAGCTTTCTTT
TRBJ2-7,.,TRBV5-1,TRBD1,CASSLGLGSPGQGTYEQYF,TGCGCCAGCAGCTTGGGCCTGGGGTCTCCGGGACAGGGCACCTACGAGCAGTACTTC
TRBJ2-7,many,TRBV20-1,.,CSARGDYEQYF,TGCAGTGCTAGAGGGGACTACGAGCAGTACTTC
TRBJ2-7,once,TRBV12-3/TRBV12-4,TRBD2,CASRGTRGYEQYF,TGTGCCAGCAGGGGGACTAGGGGGTACGAGCAGTACTTC
TRBJ1-1,.,TRBV7-9,.,CASSLGTDMNTEAFF,TGTGCCAGCAGCTTAGGGACTGACATGAACACTGAAGCTTTCTTT
TRBJ2-3,.,TRBV20-1,.,CSAETNTQYF,TGCAGTGCTGAAACCAATACGCAGTATTTT
TRBJ2-4,.,TRBV5-1,.,CASTGGSLVGEQYF,TGCGCCAGCACCGGTGGCTCCCTTGTGGGGGAGCAGTACTTC
TRBJ1-5,.,TRBV12-3/TRBV12-4,TRBD1,CASSLVYRGRQPQHF,TGTGCCAGCAGTTTAGTTTACAGGGGTAGGCAGCCCCAGCATTTT
TRBJ2-7,few,TRBV28,.,CASSFAGETPSYEQYF,TGTGCCAGCAGTTTCGCAGGAGAGACCCCCTCCTACGAGCAGTACTTC
TRBJ1-2,.,TRBV6-1,TRBD1,CASSELGQGAYDYGYTF,TGTGCCAGCAGCGAATTGGGACAGGGGGCGTATGACTATGGCTACACCTTC
TRBJ2-7,once,TRBV7-6,TRBD2,CASSLGTRPYNEQYF,TGTGCCAGCAGCCTCGGGACTAGGCCCTACAATGAGCAGTACTTC
TRBJ1-1,.,TRBV18,.,CASSPGAADTEAFF,TGTGCCAGCTCACCGGGGGCCGCGGACACTGAAGCTTTCTTT
TRBJ2-3,.,TRBV13,TRBD2,CASGLTSGASTDTQYF,TGTGCCAGCGGCTTGACTAGCGGAGCAAGCACAGATACGCAGTATTTT
TRBJ2-5,.,TRBV6-2/TRBV6-3,.,CASSYPFEGTDQETQYF,TGTGCCAGCAGTTATCCCTTCGAGGGGACCGATCAAGAGACCCAGTACTTC
TRBJ2-5,.,TRBV19,.,CASSIPGASGTQYF,TGTGCCAGTAGTATCCCCGGGGCCTCAGGGACCCAGTACTTC
TRBJ2-7,few,TRBV27,TRBD2,CASSYLGTSGPHEQYF,TGTGCCAGCAGTTACCTTGGGACTAGCGGGCCCCACGAGCAGTACTTC
TRBJ2-3,.,TRBV10-3,TRBD2,CAISENQLALMDTQYF,TGTGCCATCTCAGAAAACCAACTAGCGCTTATGGATACGCAGTATTTT
TRBJ1-4,few,TRBV7-2,.,CASSSKPPGEKLFF,TGTGCCAGCAGCTCTAAGCCGCCGGGTGAAAAACTGTTTTTT
TRBJ2-4,few,TRBV20-1,.,CSARDRVKNIQYF,TGCAGTGCTAGAGACAGGGTGAAAAACATTCAGTACTTC
TRBJ2-5,many,TRBV27,.,CASREENQETQYF,TGTGCCAGCAGAGAGGAAAACCAAGAGACCCAGTACTTC
TRBJ2-1,.,TRBV12-3/TRBV12-4,.,CATGKPHNEQFF,TGTGCCACCGGGAAACCCCACAATGAGCAGTTCTTC
TRBJ2-1,.,TRBV15,TRBD2,CATSRAGLAFREQFF,TGTGCCACCAGCAGAGCAGGACTAGCGTTCCGGGAGCAGTTCTTC
TRBJ2-3,.,TRBV28,.,CASSPYRDSTDTQYF,TGTGCCAGCAGTCCCTATAGGGACAGCACAGATACGCAGTATTTT
TRBJ2-7,.,TRBV7-9,TRBD2,CTSSGAGVLDEQYF,TGTACCAGCAGTGGTGCGGGAGTTCTCGACGAGCAGTACTTC
TRBJ2-1,.,TRBV27,TRBD1,CASSWSGTGQYNEQFF,TGTGCCAGCAGTTGGTCCGGGACAGGCCAATACAATGAGCAGTTCTTC
TRBJ2-7,.,TRBV6-2/TRBV6-3,TRBD1,CASSKRGQGIDEQYF,TGTGCCAGCAGCAAACGGGGACAGGGGATCGACGAGCAGTACTTC
TRBJ2-2,.,TRBV11-2,TRBD2,CASSSKPGGGYTGELFF,TGTGCCAGCAGCTCCAAGCCTGGGGGAGGGTACACCGGGGAGCTGTTTTTT
TRBJ2-5,.,TRBV5-1,.,CASRPLYQETQYF,TGCGCCAGCAGGCCACTGTACCAAGAGACCCAGTACTTC
TRBJ2-1,few,TRBV12-3/TRBV12-4,TRBD2,CASSLGGTHNEQFF,TGTGCCAGCAGTCTCGGGGGGACCCACAATGAGCAGTTCTTC
TRBJ2-1,.,TRBV29-1,.,CSVDGDYNEQFF,TGCAGCGTTGACGGAGACTACAATGAGCAGTTCTTC
TRBJ2-5,.,TRBV2,.,CASSEARRGAQYF,TGTGCCAGCAGTGAAGCCAGGCGTGGGGCCCAGTACTTC
TRBJ1-5,.,TRBV7-6,TRBD1,CASSWGQGNQPQHF,TGTGCCAGCAGCTGGGGACAGGGCAATCAGCCCCAGCATTTT
TRBJ2-7,few,TRBV9,.,CASSVDSSLYEQYF,TGTGCCAGCAGCGTTGACAGTTCCCTCTACGAGCAGTACTTC
TRBJ2-7,.,TRBV25-1,.,CASRQENRYEQYF,TGTGCCAGCAGACAAGAGAACCGCTACGAGCAGTACTTC
TRBJ2-1,.,TRBV20-1,.,CSATALIRSYNKQFF,TGCAGTGCCACCGCCTTAATTCGGTCCTACAATAAGCAGTTCTTC
TRBJ2-7,.,TRBV15,.,CATSRDQLREQYF,TGTGCCACCAGCAGAGATCAACTTCGAGAGCAGTACTTC
TRBJ2-1,.,TRBV5-1,.,CASSLRVDNEQFF,TGCGCCAGCAGCTTACGGGTAGACAATGAGCAGTTCTTC
TRBJ1-2,.,TRBV27,.,CAAGGALGYTF,TGTGCGGCGGGGGGGGCACTTGGCTACACCTTC
TRBJ2-1,.,TRBV14,.,CASSQVFTSSYEQFF,TGTGCCAGCAGCCAAGTTTTCACTAGCAGCTATGAGCAGTTCTTC
TRBJ1-5,.,TRBV25-1,.,CASSELGFGQPQHF,TGTGCCAGCAGTGAATTGGGGTTTGGGCAGCCCCAGCATTTT
TRBJ2-7,few,TRBV4-1,.,CASSHGGREQYF,TGCGCCAGCAGCCACGGAGGGCGCGAGCAGTACTTC
TRBJ2-7,.,TRBV4-1,.,CASSQGAEGLNYEQYF,TGCGCCAGCAGCCAAGGGGCTGAGGGATTAAACTACGAGCAGTACTTC
TRBJ2-3,.,TRBV4-2,.,CASGRGGGSTDTQYF,TGTGCCAGCGGGCGGGGAGGTGGGAGCACAGATACGCAGTATTTT
TRBJ2-3,.,TRBV11-2,TRBD2,CASSHTAGGGDTQYF,TGTGCCAGCAGCCATACCGCGGGAGGGGGGGATACGCAGTATTTT
TRBJ2-3,.,TRBV7-8,TRBD2,CASRTSGGSNTDTQYF,TGTGCCAGCAGGACTAGCGGGGGGTCCAACACAGATACGCAGTATTTT
TRBJ2-5,.,TRBV14,.,CASSQASGYQETQYF,TGTGCCAGCAGCCAAGCATCGGGATACCAAGAGACCCAGTACTTC
TRBJ2-1,few,TRBV20-1,.,CSASSSPYNEQFF,TGCAGTGCTAGTAGCAGCCCCTACAATGAGCAGTTCTTC
TRBJ2-7,few,TRBV29-1,TRBD1,CSVQMVGQGDEQYF,TGCAGCGTTCAAATGGTGGGACAGGGAGACGAGCAGTACTTC
TRBJ2-2,.,TRBV7-2,.,CASSIPGELFF,TGTGCCAGCAGCATACCCGGGGAGCTGTTTTTT
TRBJ2-7,.,TRBV4-2,.,CASSQDRTDPLHEQYF,TGTGCCAGCAGCCAAGATCGGACGGACCCTCTGCACGAGCAGTACTTC
TRBJ1-5,.,TRBV6-6,.,CASSDQSGSQPQHF,TGTGCCAGCAGTGACCAATCAGGGTCTCAGCCCCAGCATTTT
TRBJ2-5,.,TRBV4-1,TRBD2,CASSQDSGGGLQETQYF,TGCGCCAGCAGCCAAGACAGCGGCGGGGGACTACAAGAGACCCAGTACTTC
TRBJ2-7,.,TRBV9,.,CASSVSWSDYEQYF,TGTGCCAGCAGCGTTTCATGGTCGGACTACGAGCAGTACTTC
TRBJ1-1,once,TRBV29-1,.,CSVVVTGNTEAFF,TGCAGCGTTGTGGTAACGGGGAACACTGAAGCTTTCTTT
TRBJ2-5,.,TRBV2,TRBD2,CASSEARGGRETQYF,TGTGCCAGCAGTGAAGCGCGCGGGGGTCGGGAGACCCAGTACTTC
TRBJ2-1,.,TRBV20-1,.,CSASRIRYNEQFF,TGCAGTGCTAGCAGGATAAGGTACAATGAGCAGTTCTTC
TRBJ1-2,.,TRBV20-1,.,CSARDRKPYGYTF,TGCAGTGCTAGGGACCGAAAGCCTTATGGCTACACCTTC
TRBJ2-5,few,TRBV29-1,TRBD2,CSVEVAGLQETQYF,TGCAGCGTTGAGGTAGCGGGGCTACAAGAGACCCAGTACTTC
TRBJ2-5,few,TRBV29-1,.,CSAVLHRDQETQYF,TGCAGCGCGGTACTGCACAGGGACCAAGAGACCCAGTACTTC
TRBJ2-1,.,TRBV11-2,TRBD1,CASSQVRDRYNEQFF,TGTGCCAGCAGCCAAGTCCGGGACAGGTACAATGAGCAGTTCTTC